This is a list of T cell receptor beta chains from one sample in a study of technical replicates of blood from several donors. Assay: immunoSEQ multiplex PCR; the TCRdb copy retains only in-frame clones and omits some. The sample lists tens of thousands of clones; over 80% were seen once. The sample taken for sequencing was T cells isolated from PBMCs. Every receptor here comes from a human donor in good health. Each CDR3 is given with its conserved first and last residue. D genes are given only for firm matches. For some rows the clone size is stated as once, few or many, or as a class when expanded; others skip it.

V	D	size	J	CDR3	DNA
TRBV4-1	TRBD1	once	TRBJ2-2	CASSQAGTAIITGELFF	TGCGCCAGCAGCCAAGCCGGGACAGCCATTATCACCGGGGAGCTGTTTTTT
TRBV19	.	.	TRBJ1-1	CASSIIAGHPEAFF	TGTGCCAGTAGTATTATCGCAGGGCACCCTGAAGCTTTCTTT
TRBV6-6	TRBD1	.	TRBJ1-5	CASSYSTGGNQPQHF	TGTGCCAGCAGTTATAGTACAGGGGGCAACCAGCCCCAGCATTTT
TRBV27	.	.	TRBJ2-7	CASSLALTNYEQYF	TGTGCCAGCAGTTTGGCGCTGACAAACTACGAGCAGTACTTC
TRBV19	TRBD2	.	TRBJ2-1	CASSNDRTSGSYNEQFF	TGTGCCAGTAGTAACGACCGGACTAGCGGGTCCTACAATGAGCAGTTCTTC
TRBV5-1	.	.	TRBJ1-1	CASSPERGGDTEAFF	TGCGCCAGCAGCCCAGAGAGGGGGGGGGACACTGAAGCTTTCTTT
TRBV7-9	.	.	TRBJ2-1	CASSFGPRVHNEQFF	TGTGCCAGCAGCTTTGGCCCCCGGGTTCACAATGAGCAGTTCTTC
TRBV29-1	TRBD1	.	TRBJ2-1	CSVVVQGAGEQFF	TGCAGCGTTGTAGTCCAGGGGGCCGGTGAGCAGTTCTTC
TRBV7-2	.	few	TRBJ2-3	CASSLAGRGTQYF	TGTGCCAGCAGCTTAGCAGGAAGGGGTACGCAGTATTTT
TRBV10-1	TRBD2	.	TRBJ2-7	CASISSGTSDSYEQYF	TGCGCCAGCATATCATCCGGGACTAGCGACTCCTACGAGCAGTACTTC
TRBV28	TRBD2	few	TRBJ2-2	CASISTGGTSVTGELFF	TGTGCCAGCATTTCAACAGGTGGGACTAGCGTAACCGGGGAGCTGTTTTTT
TRBV14	.	.	TRBJ2-2	CASSQGQLPTGELFF	TGTGCCAGCAGCCAAGGGCAGTTGCCCACCGGGGAGCTGTTTTTT
TRBV2	.	once	TRBJ2-1	CASLSSINEQFF	TGTGCCAGCTTAAGTAGTATCAACGAGCAGTTCTTC
TRBV19	TRBD1	.	TRBJ1-5	CASTVNQGTGQPQHF	TGTGCCAGTACTGTAAACCAGGGGACAGGGCAGCCCCAGCATTTT
TRBV6-1	.	.	TRBJ1-5	CASSEQDSNQPQHF	TGTGCCAGCAGTGAACAGGATAGCAATCAGCCCCAGCATTTT
TRBV9	.	.	TRBJ2-7	CASSPQTASSYEQYF	TGTGCCAGCAGCCCCCAGACAGCGAGCTCCTACGAGCAGTACTTC
TRBV19	TRBD1	.	TRBJ2-2	CASSRQGRNTGELFF	TGTGCCAGTAGTAGACAGGGAAGGAACACCGGGGAGCTGTTTTTT
TRBV5-6	.	.	TRBJ2-1	CASSLFVMGGNEQFF	TGTGCCAGCAGCTTGTTCGTAATGGGGGGTAATGAGCAGTTCTTC
TRBV7-2	.	.	TRBJ1-1	CASSRPGGAEAFF	TGTGCCAGCAGCCGGCCGGGGGGAGCTGAAGCTTTCTTT
TRBV7-9	.	.	TRBJ2-5	CASSGETQYF	TGTGCCAGCTCCGGGGAGACCCAGTACTTC
TRBV25-1	TRBD1	.	TRBJ1-1	CAAVGTEVAFF	TGTGCCGCGGTAGGGACAGAAGTCGCTTTCTTT
TRBV29-1	TRBD1	.	TRBJ2-1	CSVGQGAYNEQFF	TGCAGCGTTGGTCAGGGGGCGTACAATGAGCAGTTCTTC
TRBV5-5	.	.	TRBJ2-1	CASSPRSYNEQFF	TGTGCCAGCAGCCCCCGGTCCTACAATGAGCAGTTCTTC
TRBV21-1	.	.	TRBJ2-5	CASSISAGLDEETQYF	TGTGCCAGCAGCATCTCCGCAGGACTAGACGAAGAGACCCAGTACTTC
TRBV19	TRBD1	.	TRBJ2-5	CASSSLGTVEPRYF	TGTGCCAGTAGTTCCTTGGGGACAGTAGAGCCGCGGTACTTC
TRBV28	.	.	TRBJ2-7	CASSFGGEQYF	TGTGCCAGCAGTTTCGGGGGCGAGCAGTACTTC
TRBV19	.	.	TRBJ2-2	CASSTSNTGELFF	TGTGCCAGTAGTACATCGAACACCGGGGAGCTGTTTTTT
TRBV28	.	.	TRBJ1-1	CASSLRTEAFF	TGTGCCAGCAGTTTGAGGACTGAAGCTTTCTTT
TRBV5-8	.	.	TRBJ2-7	CASSLGASSLDEQYF	TGTGCCAGCAGCTTGGGGGCTAGCTCTCTTGACGAGCAGTACTTC
TRBV11-2	.	once	TRBJ1-5	CASSLVPDGKQPQHF	TGTGCCAGCAGCTTAGTCCCTGATGGCAAGCAGCCCCAGCATTTT
TRBV27	TRBD2	.	TRBJ2-1	CASSLGTSGLYNEQFF	TGTGCCAGCAGCCTTGGGACTAGCGGTCTATACAATGAGCAGTTCTTC
TRBV29-1	TRBD1	.	TRBJ2-1	CSVDSGTGGFNEQFF	TGCAGCGTGGACTCCGGGACAGGGGGCTTCAATGAGCAGTTCTTC
TRBV7-3	TRBD2	.	TRBJ2-1	CASRPGTTNEQFF	TGTGCCAGCAGACCCGGGACTACTAATGAGCAGTTCTTC
TRBV9	.	.	TRBJ1-1	CASSPEGGADGGTEAFF	TGTGCCAGCAGCCCAGAGGGCGGGGCCGATGGGGGAACTGAAGCTTTCTTT
TRBV7-8	.	once	TRBJ2-1	CASIPLEGSGNNEQFF	TGTGCCAGCATCCCGTTGGAGGGATCTGGGAACAATGAGCAGTTCTTC
TRBV7-9	TRBD2	once	TRBJ2-3	CASSLVLAGDLDTQYF	TGTGCCAGCAGCTTAGTCCTAGCGGGAGATTTGGATACGCAGTATTTT
TRBV9	TRBD2	.	TRBJ2-1	CASSVATGGAGVDNEQFF	TGTGCCAGCAGCGTAGCGACCGGGGGAGCGGGAGTGGACAATGAGCAGTTCTTC
TRBV11-1	TRBD2	.	TRBJ2-7	CASSSPTSALGYEQYF	TGTGCCAGCAGCTCACCCACTAGCGCCCTTGGCTACGAGCAGTACTTC
TRBV7-9	.	.	TRBJ1-2	CASSPGSNYGYTF	TGTGCCAGCAGCCCCGGGTCAAACTATGGCTACACCTTC
TRBV6-1	TRBD1	.	TRBJ2-7	CASSGDRENEQYF	TGTGCCAGCAGTGGGGACAGGGAAAACGAGCAGTACTTC
TRBV11-2	.	.	TRBJ1-1	CASSWGGVLSSEAFF	TGTGCCAGCAGTTGGGGGGGCGTCTTAAGTAGTGAAGCTTTCTTT
TRBV4-1	TRBD1	.	TRBJ1-4	CASTRTPGQGSEKLFF	TGCGCCAGCACCAGGACTCCGGGACAGGGAAGTGAAAAACTGTTTTTT
TRBV7-2	TRBD1	.	TRBJ2-7	CASRAGTGAFEQYF	TGTGCCAGCAGGGCCGGGACAGGGGCCTTCGAGCAGTACTTC
TRBV5-1	TRBD1	.	TRBJ2-5	CASSAPGQGVETQYF	TGCGCCAGCAGCGCACCGGGACAGGGTGTAGAGACCCAGTACTTC
TRBV15	.	.	TRBJ1-1	CATRPKMNTEAFF	TGTGCCACCAGGCCTAAGATGAACACTGAAGCTTTCTTT
TRBV9	TRBD2	.	TRBJ2-5	CASSAASGRRLEETQYF	TGTGCCAGCAGCGCAGCTAGCGGGAGAAGGTTGGAAGAGACCCAGTACTTC
TRBV6-6	.	once	TRBJ1-1	CASRGGKGTEAFF	TGTGCCAGCAGGGGGGGAAAAGGAACTGAAGCTTTCTTT
TRBV5-5	.	.	TRBJ2-7	CASSEGGKIYEQYF	TGTGCCAGCAGCGAAGGGGGAAAAATCTACGAGCAGTACTTC
TRBV6-5	TRBD2	.	TRBJ2-5	CASRTGGFQETQYF	TGTGCCAGCAGGACGGGGGGGTTCCAAGAGACCCAGTACTTC
TRBV4-3	.	.	TRBJ2-1	CASSQDQVVAGYNEQFF	TGCGCCAGCAGCCAAGATCAAGTAGTGGCGGGATACAATGAGCAGTTCTTC
TRBV11-2	TRBD1	.	TRBJ1-4	CASSLHRDSFNEKLFF	TGTGCCAGCAGCTTACACCGGGACAGTTTTAATGAAAAACTGTTTTTT
TRBV14	.	.	TRBJ1-1	CASSLGQQNTEAFF	TGTGCCAGCAGCCTGGGACAACAGAACACTGAAGCTTTCTTT
TRBV9	.	.	TRBJ1-1	CASSVAKGFDTEAFF	TGTGCCAGCAGCGTAGCCAAGGGGTTCGACACTGAAGCTTTCTTT